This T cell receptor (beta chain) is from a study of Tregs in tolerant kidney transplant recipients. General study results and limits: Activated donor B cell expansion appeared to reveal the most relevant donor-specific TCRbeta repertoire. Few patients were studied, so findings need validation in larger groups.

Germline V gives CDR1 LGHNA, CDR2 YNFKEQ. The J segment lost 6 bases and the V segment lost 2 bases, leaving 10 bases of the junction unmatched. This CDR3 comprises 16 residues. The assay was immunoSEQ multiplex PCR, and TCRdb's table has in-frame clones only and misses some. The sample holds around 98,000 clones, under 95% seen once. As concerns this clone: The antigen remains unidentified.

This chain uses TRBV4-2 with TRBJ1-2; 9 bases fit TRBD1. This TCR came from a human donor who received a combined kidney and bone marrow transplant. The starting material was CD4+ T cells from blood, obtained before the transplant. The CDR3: CASSQKGGQGLDGYTF. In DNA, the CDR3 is TGTGCCAGCAGCCAAAAAGGGGGACAGGGTTTAGATGGCTACACCTTC.